This TCR beta chain stems from a study of cytomegalovirus exposure and HLA in healthy donors. The V end was cut by 5 bases, the J end by 9 bases, with 11 bases between. Per the germline V gene, CDR1 is SSHAT and CDR2 is FNYEAQ (reference sequence). This CDR3 spans 12 amino acids. This clone was picked up one time. Vbeta (60) and Jbeta (13) primers were used in the PCR. Sequenced by immunoSEQ multiplex PCR; TCRdb stores in-frame clones only, minus some. The profile shows roughly 200,000 clones, over 70% of them singletons. The sample comprised PBMCs. The chain has TRBV7-7 and TRBJ2-1; perhaps TRBD2 as D (5 bases). The clonotype comes from a man aged 35 to 55 in good health and CMV-seronegative. The CDR3 DNA reads as TGTGCCAGCAGCAAGACGGGGTCTGAGCAGTTCTTC. Protein sequence: CASSKTGSEQFF. The full variable domain, its missing parts supplied by reference TRBV7-7 and TRBJ2-1, is GAGVSQSPRYKVTKRGQDVTLRCDPISSHATLYWYQQALGQGPEFLTYFNYEAQPDKSGLPSDRFSAERPEGSISTLTIQRTEQRDSAMYRCASSKTGSEQFFGPGTRLTVL.